This TCR beta chain was retrieved from a study of T cells in Graves' hyperthyroidism and ophthalmopathy. Study results and caveats: Most clonotypes that expanded in the thyroid above 0.001 also showed up in blood.

Diagnoses rested on clinical symptoms, serum thyroxine and TRAb, thyroid ultrasound and orbital computed tomography. On this clonotype: The antigen remains undetermined.

Amplified TCR beta CDR3 regions derived from RNA transcripts. TCR CDR3 regions were first amplified by RT-PCR with HTBI primers. TCRdb itself ran the multiplex PCR reads through MiXCR, one entry per CDR3 protein. The data contain 300,000 or so distinct CDR3 sequences, roughly 18% of them seen just once; the ten biggest clones take up under 55%. V was cut by 1 base and J by 5 bases, with 9 bases left in between. The germline V gene has CDR1 SGHVS and CDR2 FNYEAQ. The CDR3 is 13 amino acids. Sequenced material: blood. The receptor comes from a woman in her fifties or sixties with Graves' hyperthyroidism. V gene TRBV7-6 combines with J gene TRBJ2-7; D not certain. DNA for the CDR3: TGTGCCAGCAGCTTAGTCGCAGATAACGAGCAGTACTTC. Encoded protein: CASSLVADNEQYF.